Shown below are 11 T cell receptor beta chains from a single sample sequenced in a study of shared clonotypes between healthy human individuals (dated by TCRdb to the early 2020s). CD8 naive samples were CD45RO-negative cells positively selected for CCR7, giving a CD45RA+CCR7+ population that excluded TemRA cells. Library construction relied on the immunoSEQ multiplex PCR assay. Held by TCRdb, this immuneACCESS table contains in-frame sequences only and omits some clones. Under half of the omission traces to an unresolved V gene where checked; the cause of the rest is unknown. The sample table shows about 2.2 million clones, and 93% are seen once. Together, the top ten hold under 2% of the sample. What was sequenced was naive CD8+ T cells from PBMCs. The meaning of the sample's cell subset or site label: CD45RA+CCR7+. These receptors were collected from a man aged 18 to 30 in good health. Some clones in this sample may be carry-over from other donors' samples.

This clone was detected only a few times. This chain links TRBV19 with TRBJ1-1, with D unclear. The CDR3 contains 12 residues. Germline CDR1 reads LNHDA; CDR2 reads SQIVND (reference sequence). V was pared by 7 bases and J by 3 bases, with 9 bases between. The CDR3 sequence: CASMAGHTEAFF. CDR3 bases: TGTGCCAGTATGGCCGGCCACACTGAAGCTTTCTTT.

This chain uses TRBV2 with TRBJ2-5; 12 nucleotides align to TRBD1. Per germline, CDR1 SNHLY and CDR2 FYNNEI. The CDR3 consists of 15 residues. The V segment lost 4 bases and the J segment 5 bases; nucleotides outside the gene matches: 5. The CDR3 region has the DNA TGTGCCAGCAGTGGGGACAGGGGGCTCGGGGAGACCCAGTACTTC. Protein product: CASSGDRGLGETQYF.

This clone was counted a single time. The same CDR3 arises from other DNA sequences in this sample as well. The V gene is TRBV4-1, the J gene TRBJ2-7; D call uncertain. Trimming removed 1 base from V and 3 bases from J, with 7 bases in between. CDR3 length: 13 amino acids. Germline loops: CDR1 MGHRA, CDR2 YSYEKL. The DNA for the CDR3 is TGCGCCAGCAGCCAAGGTCTAGACTACGAGCAGTACTTC. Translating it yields CASSQGLDYEQYF.

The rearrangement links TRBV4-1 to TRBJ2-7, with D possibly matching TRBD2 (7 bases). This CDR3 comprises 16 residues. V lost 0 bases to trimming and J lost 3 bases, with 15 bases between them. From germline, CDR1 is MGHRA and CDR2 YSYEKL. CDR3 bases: TGCGCCAGCAGCCAAGAACTAGCAGGGGACTACTACGAGCAGTACTTC. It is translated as CASSQELAGDYYEQYF.

The CDR3 sequence is CASSQGRELSEQFF. The CDR3 DNA sequence: TGTGCCAGCAGCCAAGGGCGGGAACTATCTGAGCAGTTCTTC. The gene calls are TRBV4-2 and TRBJ2-1; D possibly corresponds to TRBD2 (6 bases). Germline assignment: CDR1 LGHNA and CDR2 YNFKEQ. Trimming removed 1 base at V and 9 bases at J, with 13 bases between. This CDR3 comprises 14 residues.

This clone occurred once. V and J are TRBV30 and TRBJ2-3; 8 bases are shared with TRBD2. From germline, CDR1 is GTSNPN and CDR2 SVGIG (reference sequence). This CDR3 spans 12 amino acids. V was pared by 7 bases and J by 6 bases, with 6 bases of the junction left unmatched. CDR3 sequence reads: CAFSKREDTQYF. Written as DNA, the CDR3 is TGTGCCTTCTCCAAGCGGGAGGATACGCAGTATTTT.

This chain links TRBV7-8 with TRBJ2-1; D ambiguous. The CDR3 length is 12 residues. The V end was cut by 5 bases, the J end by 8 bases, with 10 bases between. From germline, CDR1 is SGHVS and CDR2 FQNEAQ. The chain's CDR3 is CASSHEEYEQFF. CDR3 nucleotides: TGTGCCAGCAGCCATGAGGAGTATGAGCAGTTCTTC. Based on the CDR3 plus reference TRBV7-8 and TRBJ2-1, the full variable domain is GAGVSQSPRYKVAKRGQDVALRCDPISGHVSLFWYQQALGQGPEFLTYFQNEAQLDKSGLPSDRFFAERPEGSVSTLKIQRTQQEDSAVYLCASSHEEYEQFFGPGTRLTVL.

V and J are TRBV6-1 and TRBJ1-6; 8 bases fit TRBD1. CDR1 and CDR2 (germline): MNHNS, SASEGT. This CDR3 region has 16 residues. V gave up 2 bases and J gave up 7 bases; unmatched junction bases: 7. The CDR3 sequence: CASSELTGGGNSPLHF. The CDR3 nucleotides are TGTGCCAGCAGTGAACTCACAGGGGGAGGGAATTCACCCCTCCACTTT.

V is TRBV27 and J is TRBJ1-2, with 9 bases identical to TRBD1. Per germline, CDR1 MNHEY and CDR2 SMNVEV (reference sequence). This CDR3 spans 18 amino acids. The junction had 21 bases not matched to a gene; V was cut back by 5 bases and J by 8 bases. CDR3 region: CASSRSPGQGLVGVGYTF. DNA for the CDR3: TGTGCCAGCAGTCGATCCCCGGGACAGGGCTTGGTGGGTGTCGGCTACACCTTC.

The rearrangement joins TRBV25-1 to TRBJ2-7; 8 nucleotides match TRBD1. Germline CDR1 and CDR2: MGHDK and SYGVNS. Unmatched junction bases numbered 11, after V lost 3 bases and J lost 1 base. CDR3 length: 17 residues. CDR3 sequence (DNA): TGTGCCAGCAGTGACGAGAACTGGACAGGGCATTCCTACGAGCAGTACTTC. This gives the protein CASSDENWTGHSYEQYF.

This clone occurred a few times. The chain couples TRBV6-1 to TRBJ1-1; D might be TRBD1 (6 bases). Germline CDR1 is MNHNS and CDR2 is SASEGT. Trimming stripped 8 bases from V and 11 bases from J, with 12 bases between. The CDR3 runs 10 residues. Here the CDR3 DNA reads TGTGCCAGCTCGGGGGCGTGGGCTTTCTTT. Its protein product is CASSGAWAFF.